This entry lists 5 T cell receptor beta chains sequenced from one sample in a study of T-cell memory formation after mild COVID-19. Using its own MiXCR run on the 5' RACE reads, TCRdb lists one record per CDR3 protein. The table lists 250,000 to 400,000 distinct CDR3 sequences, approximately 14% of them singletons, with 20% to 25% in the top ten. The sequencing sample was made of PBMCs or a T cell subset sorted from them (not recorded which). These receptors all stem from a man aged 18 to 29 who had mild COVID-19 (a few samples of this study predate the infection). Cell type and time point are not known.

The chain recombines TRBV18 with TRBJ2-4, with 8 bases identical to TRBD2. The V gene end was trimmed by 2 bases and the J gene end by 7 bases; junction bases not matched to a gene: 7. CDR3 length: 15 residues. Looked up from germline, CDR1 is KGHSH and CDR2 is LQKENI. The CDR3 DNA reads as TGTGCCAGCTCACCAATCTCCGGGGGGGCGAACATTCAGTACTTC. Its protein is CASSPISGGANIQYF.

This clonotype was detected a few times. CDR3 sequence reads: CASRHDRNEQFF. CDR3 nucleotide sequence: TGTGCCAGCAGACACGACAGGAATGAGCAGTTCTTC. This chain links TRBV6-2 or TRBV6-3 with TRBJ2-1; TRBD1 is a possible D gene (6 bases). Trimming shortened V by 6 bases and J by 7 bases, and 10 bases separated the two germline ends. CDR1 is MNHEY and CDR2 is SVGEGT in the germline V gene. The CDR3 contains 12 residues.

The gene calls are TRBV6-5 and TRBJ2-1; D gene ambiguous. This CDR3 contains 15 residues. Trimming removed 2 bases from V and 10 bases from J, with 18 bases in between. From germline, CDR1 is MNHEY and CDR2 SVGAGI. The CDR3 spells CASSYRQLLGGEQFF. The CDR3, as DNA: TGTGCCAGCAGTTACCGCCAACTCCTCGGTGGGGAGCAGTTCTTC.

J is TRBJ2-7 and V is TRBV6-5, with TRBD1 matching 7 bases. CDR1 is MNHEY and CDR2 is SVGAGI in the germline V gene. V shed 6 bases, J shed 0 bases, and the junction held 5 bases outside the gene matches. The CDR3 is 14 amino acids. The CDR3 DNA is TGTGCCAGCAGAACGACAGGGAGCTCCTACGAGCAGTACGTC. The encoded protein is CASRTTGSSYEQYV.

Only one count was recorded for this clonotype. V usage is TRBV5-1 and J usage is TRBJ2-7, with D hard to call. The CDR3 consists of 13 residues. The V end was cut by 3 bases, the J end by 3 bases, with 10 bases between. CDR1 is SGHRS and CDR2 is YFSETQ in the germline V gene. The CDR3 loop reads CASSSNTGYEQYF. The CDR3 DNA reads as TGCGCCAGCAGCTCCAACACGGGCTACGAGCAGTACTTC.